Each of the 5 T cell receptor beta chains below was sequenced from the same sample in a study of cytotoxic CD8 clonotypes in ibrutinib-treated CLL. Sequenced by immunoSEQ multiplex PCR; TCRdb stores in-frame clones only, minus some. Of 250,000 to 350,000 clones in the sample, roughly three quarters were seen once. Sequenced here: PBMCs, sampled at disease progression, from a patient treated with ibrutinib. The source of these receptors is a human donor with chronic lymphocytic leukemia.

The V gene is TRBV2, the J gene TRBJ1-1; D gene uncertain. Looked up from germline, CDR1 is SNHLY and CDR2 is FYNNEI. V gave up 5 bases and J gave up 2 bases, with 12 bases separating them. This CDR3 has 14 residues. The CDR3: CASSPDGYNTEAFF. The CDR3 region has the DNA TGTGCCAGCAGTCCTGACGGGTATAACACTGAAGCTTTCTTT.

The rearrangement joins TRBV5-4 to TRBJ2-1; perhaps D is TRBD1 or TRBD2 (5 bases each). This CDR3 spans 13 amino acids. The V end lost 5 bases, the J end lost 10 bases, and 16 bases lay between the germline ends. The V gene's germline CDR1 is SGHNT and CDR2 YYREEE (reference sequence). Here the CDR3 DNA reads TGTGCCAGCAGTCCGGGTTGGGACGGGGAGCAGTTCTTC. This gives the protein CASSPGWDGEQFF.

Comments on this clone: Being one base from a much bigger clone, this may be a read error. The chain employs TRBV15 and TRBJ2-7; no firm D call. Germline CDR1 and CDR2: LNHNV and YYDKDF (reference sequence). Trimming pared 5 bases from V and 0 bases from J, leaving 2 bases between. CDR3 length equals 11 residues. CDR3 in amino acids: CATSSSYEQYF. The CDR3 coding sequence is TGTGCCACCAGCTCCTCCTACGAGCAGTACTTC.

The chain employs TRBV19 and TRBJ2-4; 13 bases line up with TRBD2. The trim removed 5 bases at V and 8 bases at J, leaving 3 bases unmatched. Germline V gene data show CDR1 as LNHDA and CDR2 as SQIVND (reference sequence). This CDR3 is 14 amino acids long. The CDR3: CASSVGLAGDIQYF. The CDR3 DNA is TGTGCCAGTAGTGTCGGACTAGCGGGGGACATTCAGTACTTC.

The CDR3 nucleotides read TGTGCCAGCACCCCGGGACAGGTTCGGAACGAGCAGTACTTC. This translates into CASTPGQVRNEQYF. The V and J genes are TRBV28 and TRBJ2-7; 8 nucleotides agree with TRBD1. The CDR3 runs to 14 residues. J was trimmed by 5 bases and V by 7 bases; bases with no gene match: 10. Germline V gene lookup returns CDR1 MDHEN and CDR2 SYDVKM.